The entry below describes one T cell receptor beta chain. Original data processing: The authors estimated nucleated cell counts from reference gene primer amplification. The repertoire was sequenced with immunoSEQ multiplex PCR; TCRdb's copy has only in-frame clones and lacks some. V, J and clone size are those of that table, while D and trimming were read from the DNA. This table has around 300,000 clones, roughly 85% appearing once. Germline lookup yields CDR1 MNHEY and CDR2 SMNVEV (reference sequence). There are 16 residues in the CDR3. With 0 bases removed from V and 4 bases from J, the gap between germline ends came to 15 bases. This sample is part of a study of blood T cell repertoires in COVID-19. Study context: COVID-19 samples from acute and convalescent phases originated in the United States, Italy and Spain. The analysed material was cDNA or gDNA that came from T cells, B-cell-depleted T cells, or PBMCs.

The chain recombines TRBV27 with TRBJ1-2; perhaps TRBD1 as D (6 bases). The sample comprised peripheral blood. The source of this sequence is a human donor in a cohort sampled during active COVID-19. The CDR3 reads CASSLSTGLLGYGYTF. The CDR3 DNA reads TGTGCCAGCAGTTTATCAACAGGGTTACTAGGCTATGGCTACACCTTC.